This T cell receptor (beta chain) was captured in a study of blood T cell repertoires in COVID-19. The wider study: Sites across the United States, Italy and Spain contributed samples from acute and convalescent COVID-19. Nucleic acid was either cDNA or gDNA, and it came from T cells, B-cell-depleted T cells, or PBMCs.

The repertoire was sequenced with immunoSEQ multiplex PCR; TCRdb's copy has only in-frame clones and lacks some. The sample includes about 270,000 clones, more than 75% seen only once; the top ten take around 2.5%. Sequencing was performed on peripheral blood. The origin of this receptor is a woman between 50 and 59 years old with acute or convalescent COVID-19.

The CDR3 reads CASSPRRSPGEQFF. DNA for the CDR3: TGTGCCAGTAGTCCTCGGAGGTCACCAGGCGAGCAGTTCTTC. This chain uses TRBV19 with TRBJ2-1; maybe TRBD2 (5 bases). Germline values: CDR1 LNHDA, CDR2 SQIVND (reference sequence). The CDR3 is 14 amino acids. V gave up 5 bases and J gave up 10 bases, with 18 bases separating them.